This is a list of T cell receptor beta chains from one sample in a study of siplizumab effects on memory and regulatory T cells. Generated by immunoSEQ multiplex PCR, the TCRdb table keeps only in-frame clones and is missing some. Of some 65,000 clones detected, over 75% appear once; the ten largest clones hold about 1.7%. Input material: Tregs sorted from blood. These receptors originate from a human donor in good health. Each CDR3 is given with its conserved first and last residue. A D gene is named only where the DNA matches it firmly. The size of a clone is reported for some rows only, either as once, few or many, or as a class for expanded clones.

-	-	TRBV9	TRBJ2-7	TGTGCCAGCAGCCCCTTTCTGGGGGGAGAGCAGTACTTC	CASSPFLGGEQYF
-	-	TRBV7-8	TRBJ2-2	TGTGCCAGCAGCTTAGGTGTGGGGACCGGGGAGCTGTTTTTT	CASSLGVGTGELFF
-	TRBD2	TRBV7-2	TRBJ2-1	TGTGCCAGCAGCTTAGAAGTCACTAGCGGAAAGTTCTTC	CASSLEVTSGKFF
-	-	TRBV15	TRBJ1-3	TGTGCCACCAGCAGAGGAATTAGGAGGGAAAACACCATATATTTT	CATSRGIRRENTIYF
-	-	TRBV14	TRBJ2-3	TGTGCCAGCAGCCAAGCCCGGCACAGACTCACAGATACGCAGTATTTT	CASSQARHRLTDTQYF
-	-	TRBV2	TRBJ2-4	TGTGCCAGCAGCCCCGACCGGGAAGCCAAAAACATTCAGTACTTC	CASSPDREAKNIQYF
-	TRBD1	TRBV18	TRBJ2-3	TGTGCCAGCTCACCATCGATTAGGGGGCTGGGCACAGATACGCAGTATTTT	CASSPSIRGLGTDTQYF
-	-	TRBV9	TRBJ1-2	TGTGCCAGCAGCGTAGACCCCGCAGGGAACTATGGCTACACCTTC	CASSVDPAGNYGYTF
-	-	TRBV19	TRBJ2-4	TGTGCCAGTAGTATAGGGAGGGGGGGGAACATTCAGTACTTC	CASSIGRGGNIQYF
-	-	TRBV23-1	TRBJ1-6	TGCGCCAGCAAGTTACGCAGGGCCCTACCCCTCCACTTT	CASKLRRALPLHF
-	-	TRBV10-3	TRBJ1-5	TGTGCCATCAGTGATTCCGGGGATCCCAATCAGCCCCAGCATTTT	CAISDSGDPNQPQHF
few	-	TRBV7-7	TRBJ2-5	TGTGCTAGCAGCCCCAGCCTGGGGGAGACCCAGTACTTC	CASSPSLGETQYF
-	-	TRBV7-2	TRBJ2-7	TGTGCCAGCAGCTTAGGATACTTCTCCTACGAGCAGTACTTC	CASSLGYFSYEQYF
-	-	TRBV7-8	TRBJ1-2	TGTGCCAGCAGCTCAGGGATTTATGGCTACACCTTC	CASSSGIYGYTF
once	-	TRBV7-9	TRBJ2-7	TGTGCCAGCAGACGTGGGGCCGGGGAGCAGTACTTC	CASRRGAGEQYF
-	-	TRBV29-1	TRBJ2-2	TGCAGCGTTGAAGACGGCGGGGTGGGGAACACCGGGGAGCTGTTTTTT	CSVEDGGVGNTGELFF
-	-	TRBV5-5	TRBJ1-3	TGTGCCAGCAGCTTGTATCGGCCGCACTTCTCTGGAAACACCATATATTTT	CASSLYRPHFSGNTIYF
-	-	TRBV6-1	TRBJ1-5	TGTGCCAGCAGTGATGGACGTAGTAATCAGCCCCAGCATTTT	CASSDGRSNQPQHF
-	TRBD1	TRBV4-3	TRBJ1-1	TGCGCCAGCAGCCAGGCTGTTACAGGGGTCGAGGCTTTCTTT	CASSQAVTGVEAFF